The 9 T cell receptor beta chains listed next were all sequenced from one sample in a study of blood T cell repertoires in COVID-19. Sequencing used immunoSEQ multiplex PCR; TCRdb keeps in-frame clones, though not all of them. The sample has about 280,000 clones; around 92% are singletons. Material: PBMCs or T cells enriched from blood (not recorded which). The receptors here all came from an older woman who had recovered from COVID-19.

The rearrangement links TRBV30 to TRBJ1-2; tentatively, D is TRBD1 (5 bases). Trimming cost V 4 bases and J 6 bases, with 15 bases left between them. The CDR3 runs to 13 residues. Germline V CDR1 and CDR2: GTSNPN, SVGIG (reference sequence). The CDR3 DNA reads TGTGCCTGGAACCCGGGGGGGGGTGATGGCTACACCTTC. Its translation: CAWNPGGGDGYTF.

The chain uses TRBV5-1 and TRBJ2-5; unclear D gene. Trimming pared 3 bases from V and 2 bases from J, leaving 8 bases between. The CDR3 loop spans 13 amino acids. From germline, CDR1 is SGHRS and CDR2 YFSETQ. The CDR3 nucleotides are TGCGCCAGCAGCTCCACAGTACAAGAGACCCAGTACTTC. It specifies CASSSTVQETQYF.

To note about this clone: The germline gene is not matched at one end of the junction; a read error may be the cause. The DNA for the CDR3 is TGTGCCAGTAGTAAGACTAGCGTCAACATCGGGGAGCTGTTTTTT. Its translation is CASSKTSVNIGELFF. The chain uses TRBV19 and TRBJ2-2; 8 nucleotides match TRBD2. Germline V gene data show CDR1 as LNHDA and CDR2 as SQIVND (reference sequence). The CDR3 covers 15 residues.

The gene calls are TRBV28 and TRBJ2-7, with 10 bases aligning to TRBD2. The germline V gene has CDR1 MDHEN and CDR2 SYDVKM. This CDR3 is 17 amino acids long. The junction had 20 bases not matched to a gene; V was cut back by 5 bases and J by 10 bases. Written as DNA, the CDR3 is TGTGCCAGCAGTACCCTTCCGGGACTAGCGCACTCTTGGCGCCAGTACTTC. It specifies CASSTLPGLAHSWRQYF.

This clone was seen once. The V call is TRBV9, the J call TRBJ2-1; 11 bases align to TRBD2. CDR3 length: 17 residues. The trim removed 4 bases at V and 4 bases at J, leaving 10 bases unmatched. CDR1 is SGDLS and CDR2 is YYNGEE in the germline V gene. This CDR3 reads CASSPSPGTSGYNEQFF. The CDR3 nucleotides read TGTGCCAGCAGCCCTTCCCCCGGGACTAGCGGTTACAATGAGCAGTTCTTC.

The chain links TRBV21-1 to TRBJ2-7; the table's TRBD1 call for D was not verified on the DNA. TRBV21-1 is reported as a pseudogene. CDR3 length equals 14 residues. CDR3 amino acids: CASSRRTGPYEQYF. The DNA of the CDR3 is TGTGCCAGCAGCAGGAGGACAGGGCCCTACGAGCAGTACTTC.

This clone occurred once. The rearrangement links TRBV5-5 to TRBJ1-1; possibly TRBD1 for D (6 bases). Germline CDR1 and CDR2: SGHKS and YYEKEE (reference sequence). The V end was cut by 4 bases, the J end by 7 bases, with 14 bases between. This CDR3 spans 13 amino acids. This CDR3 reads CASSPGQPNEAFF. CDR3 coding DNA: TGTGCCAGCAGCCCCGGACAGCCCAATGAAGCTTTCTTT.

Written as DNA, the CDR3 is TGTGCCAGTAGTGCCCTCACAACTAGCGCCGGGGAGCTGTTTTTT. It is translated as CASSALTTSAGELFF. V is TRBV19 and J is TRBJ2-2, with TRBD2 matching over 7 bases. The CDR3 totals 15 residues. Germline V lookup: CDR1 LNHDA, CDR2 SQIVND (reference sequence). Trimming removed 5 bases from V and 6 bases from J; junction bases left unmatched: 9.

The chain uses TRBV30 and TRBJ1-4; 12 bases fit TRBD1. The trim removed 3 bases at V and 1 base at J, leaving 15 bases unmatched. CDR1 is GTSNPN and CDR2 is SVGIG in the germline V gene (reference sequence). CDR3 length: 20 amino acids. The CDR3 bases are TGTGCCTGGAGCTACCCCGGGACAGGGGGCGAGAGTGGAACTAATGAAAAACTGTTTTTT. Translation: CAWSYPGTGGESGTNEKLFF.